This T cell receptor beta chain is from a study of T cells after yellow fever vaccination. TCRdb redid the calling of the 5' RACE reads with MiXCR, one entry per CDR3 protein. The sample has under 600,000 distinct CDR3 sequences, less than 25% seen once. V lost 7 bases and J 8 bases, leaving 20 bases between the germline ends. The CDR3 is 14 residues long. The V call is TRBV12-3 or TRBV12-4, the J call TRBJ1-2; D remains ambiguous. Sequences were derived from PBMCs, sampled roughly 20 days after the first yellow fever vaccination. The TCR originated in a man younger than 30 who received the YFV17D yellow fever vaccine. The CDR3 spells CASTNYGSVEGYTF. The CDR3 DNA follows: TGTGCCAGCACCAATTACGGGTCGGTAGAAGGCTACACCTTC.